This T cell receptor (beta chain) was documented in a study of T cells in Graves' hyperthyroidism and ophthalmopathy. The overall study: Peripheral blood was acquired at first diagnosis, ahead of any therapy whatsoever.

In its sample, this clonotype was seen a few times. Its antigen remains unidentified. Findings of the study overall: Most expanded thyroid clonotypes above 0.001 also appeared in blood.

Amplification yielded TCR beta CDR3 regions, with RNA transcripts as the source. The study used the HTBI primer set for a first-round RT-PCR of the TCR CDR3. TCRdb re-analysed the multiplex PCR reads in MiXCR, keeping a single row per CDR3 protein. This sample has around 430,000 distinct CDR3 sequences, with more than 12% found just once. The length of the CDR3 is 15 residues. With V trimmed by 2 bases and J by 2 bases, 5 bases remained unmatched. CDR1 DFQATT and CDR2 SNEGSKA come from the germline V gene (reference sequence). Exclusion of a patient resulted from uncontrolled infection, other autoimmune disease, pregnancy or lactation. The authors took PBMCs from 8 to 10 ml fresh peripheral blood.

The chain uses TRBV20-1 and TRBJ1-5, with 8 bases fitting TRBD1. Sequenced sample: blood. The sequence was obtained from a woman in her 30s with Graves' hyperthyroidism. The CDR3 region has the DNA TGCAGTGCTAGACCCGACAGGGGAGGCAATCAGCCCCAGCATTTT. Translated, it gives CSARPDRGGNQPQHF.